These 3 T cell receptor beta chains were all obtained from the same sample, sequenced in a study of CD8 T cells in Susac syndrome (dated by TCRdb to between 2019 and 2020). Libraries were made using the immunoSEQ multiplex PCR assay. RNA was extracted using the RNeasy kit, and roughly 0.45 to 1 microgram was reverse transcribed with random hexamers. TCRdb's own reprocessing of the public reads used fastp at Q25 and MiXCR and kept productive beta chains. Every distinct CDR3 protein forms one entry, paired with its most common genes and DNA. The sample has some 120,000 distinct CDR3 sequences on record, approximately 94% of them singletons. The ten most abundant clones make up around 0.13% of the sample. The sample taken for sequencing was CD4+ T cells from PBMCs. The receptors were sampled from a human donor with multiple sclerosis.

The gene calls are TRBV20-1 and TRBJ1-2, with a weak D call TRBD1 (6 bases). Germline CDR1 DFQATT, CDR2 SNEGSKA (reference sequence). Trimming cost V 3 bases and J 0 bases, with 11 bases left between them. CDR3 length equals 14 residues. The CDR3 region is CSARGTGTNYGYTF. CDR3 DNA: TGCAGTGCTAGGGGCACAGGGACTAACTATGGCTACACCTTC.

The rearrangement joins TRBV19 to TRBJ2-4; 8 nucleotides align to TRBD1. The CDR3 has 17 residues. The germline V gene encodes CDR1 LNHDA and CDR2 SQIVND (reference sequence). V gave up 4 bases and J gave up 1 base; unmatched junction bases: 9. CDR3 sequence: CASSKGQGAGAKNIQYF. The CDR3 coding sequence is TGTGCCAGTAGTAAGGGGCAGGGGGCAGGGGCCAAAAACATTCAGTACTTC.

This sequence joins TRBV5-1 and TRBJ2-1; D may be TRBD1 (6 bases). Germline V gives CDR1 SGHRS, CDR2 YFSETQ. The ends were cut back, 2 bases at V and 3 bases at J, with 9 bases in the middle. CDR3 size: 14 residues. The CDR3 region is CASSFRDNYNEQFF. CDR3 sequence (DNA): TGCGCCAGCAGCTTCCGGGACAACTACAATGAGCAGTTCTTC. The variable domain in full, with the rest retrieved from reference TRBV5-1 and TRBJ2-1, is KAGVTQTPRYLIKTRGQQVTLSCSPISGHRSVSWYQQTPGQGLQFLFEYFSETQRNKGNFPGRFSGRQFSNSRSEMNVSTLELGDSALYLCASSFRDNYNEQFFGPGTRLTVL.